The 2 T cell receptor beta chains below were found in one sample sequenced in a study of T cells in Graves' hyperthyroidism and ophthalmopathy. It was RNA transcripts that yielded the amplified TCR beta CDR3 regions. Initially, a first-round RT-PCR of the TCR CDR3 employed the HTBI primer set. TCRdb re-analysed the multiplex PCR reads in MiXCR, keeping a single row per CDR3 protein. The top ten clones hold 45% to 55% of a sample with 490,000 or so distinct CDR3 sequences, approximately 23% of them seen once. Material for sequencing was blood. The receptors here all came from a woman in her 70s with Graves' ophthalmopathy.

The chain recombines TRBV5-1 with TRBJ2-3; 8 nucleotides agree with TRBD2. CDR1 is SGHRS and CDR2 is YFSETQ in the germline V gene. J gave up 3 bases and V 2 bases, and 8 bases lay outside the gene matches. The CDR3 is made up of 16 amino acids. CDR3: CASSLPSASGTDTQYF. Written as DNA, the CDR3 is TGCGCCAGCAGCTTACCCTCGGCTAGCGGGACAGATACGCAGTATTTT. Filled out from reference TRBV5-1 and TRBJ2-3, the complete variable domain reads KAGVTQTPRYLIKTRGQQVTLSCSPISGHRSVSWYQQTPGQGLQFLFEYFSETQRNKGNFPGRFSGRQFSNSRSEMNVSTLELGDSALYLCASSLPSASGTDTQYFGPGTRLTVL.

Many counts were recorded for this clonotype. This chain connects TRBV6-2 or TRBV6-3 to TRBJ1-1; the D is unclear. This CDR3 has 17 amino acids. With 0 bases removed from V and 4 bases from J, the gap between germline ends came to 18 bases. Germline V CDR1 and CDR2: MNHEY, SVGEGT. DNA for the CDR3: TGTGCCAGCAGTTACTCGATGGCATATCGGGAATCCACTGAAGCTTTCTTT. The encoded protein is CASSYSMAYRESTEAFF.